This record looks at one T cell receptor (beta chain) sequence and its context. Its antigen target is currently unknown. Base qualities are not provided; no much larger clone lies one nucleotide away. This record belongs to a study of blood T cell repertoires in COVID-19 (dated by TCRdb to the early 2020s). For the wider study: Samples from collaborators originated in the United States, Italy and Spain and spanned both the acute and convalescent phases of COVID-19. The material from the prospective study consisted of cDNA or gDNA derived from T cells, B-cell-depleted T cells, or PBMCs. Deeply sampled blood TCRbeta repertoires from subjects exposed to, actively infected with, or recovered from COVID-19 were included in the dataset. The repertoires were released in a freely available public database intended as a resource for research on the immune response to SARS-CoV-2. Samples were obtained from the ongoing ImmuneRACE study (first 160 participants) and from over 1,000 subjects provided by 6 global collaborators. The sample metadata nearly always contained a de-identified subject ID, COVID-19 status, age in years and sex. Where available, HLA class I and class II types were taken from metadata supplied by the sample provider and were not determined by assay-based typing. What the study reported, not specific to this receptor: How much clinical and demographic metadata was included differed by source and by participant, and the metadata was provided uncurated.

TCRbeta CDR3 regions were amplified from genomic DNA using the immunoSEQ Assay, a bias-controlled multiplex PCR. In the paper's pipeline: Within the assay, amplification of reference gene primers was used to estimate how many nucleated cells each sample contained. Sequence reads were collapsed and filtered to measure the absolute abundance of every unique TCRbeta CDR3 rearrangement. For each sample, productive Simpson clonality was calculated as the square root of Simpson's diversity index over productive rearrangements. TCRdb's version of the immuneACCESS table is confined to in-frame rearrangements and falls short of the full clone set. An unresolved V gene accounts for under half of the shortfall where checked; the remainder is of unknown origin. The DNA was the basis for D and trimming; V, J and clone size are from that table. The sample table lists roughly 130,000 clones, about 88% of them with a count of one. The leading ten clones occupy approximately 3.5% of the sample.

Collaborating institutions collected whole blood in K2EDTA tubes following their own protocols. For TCRbeta analysis, collaborators shipped samples in one of three forms: frozen whole blood, isolated PBMCs, or DNA extracted from either of those sample types. The sequencing sample was made of peripheral blood. The TCR was taken from a man aged 45-65 years with active COVID-19.

Here the CDR3 is given as CASIGGYGYTF. The nucleotide sequence is TGTGCCAGCATCGGGGGGTATGGCTACACCTTC. The chain is encoded by TRBV2 joined to TRBJ1-2; a tentative D match to TRBD1 spans 5 bases. Deletion took 7 bases off V and 5 bases off J, with a span of 8 bases between the germline ends. The germline V gene encodes CDR1 SNHLY and CDR2 FYNNEI. From cysteine to phenylalanine, the CDR3 is 11 amino acids long. The read is trimmed to its CDR3 DNA, 33 bases read in frame from base 1.